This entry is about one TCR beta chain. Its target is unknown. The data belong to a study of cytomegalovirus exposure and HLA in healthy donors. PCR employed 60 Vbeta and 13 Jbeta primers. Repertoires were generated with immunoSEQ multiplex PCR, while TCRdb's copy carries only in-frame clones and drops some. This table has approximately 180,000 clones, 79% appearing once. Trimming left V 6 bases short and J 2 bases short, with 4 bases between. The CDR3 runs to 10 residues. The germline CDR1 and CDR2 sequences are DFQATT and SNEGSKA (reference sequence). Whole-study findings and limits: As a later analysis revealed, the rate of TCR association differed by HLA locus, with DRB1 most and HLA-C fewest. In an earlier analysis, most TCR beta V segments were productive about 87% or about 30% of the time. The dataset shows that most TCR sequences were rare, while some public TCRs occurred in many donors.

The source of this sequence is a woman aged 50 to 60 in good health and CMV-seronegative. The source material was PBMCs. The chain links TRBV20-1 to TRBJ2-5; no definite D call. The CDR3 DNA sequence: TGCAGTGCCCCGCAAGAGACCCAGTACTTC. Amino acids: CSAPQETQYF.